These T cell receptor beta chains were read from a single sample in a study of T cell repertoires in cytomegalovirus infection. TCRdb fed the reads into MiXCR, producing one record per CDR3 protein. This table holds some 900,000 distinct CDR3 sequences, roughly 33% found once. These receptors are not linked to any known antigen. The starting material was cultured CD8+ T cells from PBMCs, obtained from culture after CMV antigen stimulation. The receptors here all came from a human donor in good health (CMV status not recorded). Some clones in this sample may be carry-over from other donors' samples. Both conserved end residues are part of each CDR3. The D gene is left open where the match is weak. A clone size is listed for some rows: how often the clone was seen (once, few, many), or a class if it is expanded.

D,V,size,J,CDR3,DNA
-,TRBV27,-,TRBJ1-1,CASSYQGGAEAFF,TGTGCCAGCAGTTACCAGGGAGGGGCTGAAGCTTTCTTT
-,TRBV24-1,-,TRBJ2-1,CATSDLLGEQFF,TGTGCCACCAGTGATTTGCTAGGGGAGCAGTTCTTC
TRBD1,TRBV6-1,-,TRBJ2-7,CASTSPGGSSYEQYF,TGTGCCAGCACCTCCCCAGGGGGAAGCTCCTACGAGCAGTACTTC
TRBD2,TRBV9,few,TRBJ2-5,CASSGTSGGWYQETQYF,TGTGCCAGCAGCGGGACTAGCGGGGGCTGGTACCAAGAGACCCAGTACTTC
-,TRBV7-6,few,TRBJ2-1,CASSPGGRSYNEQFF,TGTGCCAGCAGCCCCGGGGGACGCTCCTACAATGAGCAGTTCTTC
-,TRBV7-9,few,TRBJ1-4,CASSYRATNEKLFF,TGTGCCAGCAGCTACCGGGCCACTAATGAAAAACTGTTTTTT
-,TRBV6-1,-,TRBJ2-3,CASSGVWGVGTDTQYF,TGTGCCAGCAGTGGGGTCTGGGGGGTAGGCACAGATACGCAGTATTTT
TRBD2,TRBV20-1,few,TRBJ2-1,CSARERTSGGTTHISYNEQFF,TGCAGTGCTAGAGAAAGAACTAGCGGGGGGACTACCCATATCTCCTACAATGAGCAGTTCTTC
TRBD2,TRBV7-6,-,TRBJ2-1,CASSFAGGTNEQFF,TGTGCCAGCAGCTTCGCGGGGGGCACCAATGAGCAGTTCTTC
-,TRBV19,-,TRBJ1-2,CASSAAFRYTF,TGTGCCAGTAGTGCGGCCTTTCGGTACACCTTC
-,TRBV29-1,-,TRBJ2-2,CCGKGWRTGELFF,TGCTGCGGAAAGGGGTGGAGGACCGGGGAGCTGTTTTTT
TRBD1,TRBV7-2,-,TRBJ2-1,CASSPSGDRGHEQFF,TGTGCCAGCAGCCCTTCTGGGGACAGGGGGCATGAGCAGTTCTTC
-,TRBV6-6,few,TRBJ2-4,CASTGRLAKNIQYF,TGTGCCAGCACAGGACGGCTAGCCAAAAACATTCAGTACTTC
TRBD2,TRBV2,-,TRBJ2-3,CASSESSGVTDTQYF,TGTGCCAGCAGTGAATCCAGCGGGGTAACAGATACGCAGTATTTT
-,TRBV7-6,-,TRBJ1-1,CASSTGSAVPNTEAFF,TGTGCCAGCAGCACCGGGTCCGCAGTCCCGAACACTGAAGCTTTCTTT
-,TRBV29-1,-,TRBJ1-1,CSVVSAQTGSGTEAFF,TGCAGCGTTGTATCGGCTCAAACAGGGTCTGGGACTGAAGCTTTCTTT
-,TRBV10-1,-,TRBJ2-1,CASSEVTLAPAYNEQFF,TGCGCCAGCAGTGAGGTCACCCTCGCCCCAGCCTACAATGAGCAGTTCTTC
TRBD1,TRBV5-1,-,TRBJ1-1,CASSLPKDRASTEAFF,TGCGCCAGCAGCTTGCCAAAGGACAGGGCCTCAACTGAAGCTTTCTTT
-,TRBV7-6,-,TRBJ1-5,CASSLFMDQPQHF,TGTGCCAGCAGCTTGTTTATGGATCAGCCCCAGCATTTT
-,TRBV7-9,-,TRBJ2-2,CASSNPRLFGELFF,TGTGCCAGCAGCAACCCAAGGCTCTTCGGGGAGCTGTTTTTT
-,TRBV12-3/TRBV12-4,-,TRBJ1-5,CASSPPSEQPQHF,TGTGCCAGCAGTCCCCCGTCAGAGCAGCCCCAGCATTTT
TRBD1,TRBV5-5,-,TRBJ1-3,CASSTDRVSSGNTIYF,TGTGCCAGCAGCACCGACAGGGTTAGCTCTGGAAACACCATATATTTT
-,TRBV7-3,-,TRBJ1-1,CASSLSLRGTEAFF,TGTGCCAGCAGCTTAAGCCTCAGGGGCACTGAAGCTTTCTTT
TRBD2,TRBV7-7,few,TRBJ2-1,CASSREWGGVEEQFF,TGTGCTAGCAGCCGCGAGTGGGGGGGGGTAGAAGAGCAGTTCTTC
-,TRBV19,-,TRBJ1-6,CASSTHPGTLNSPLHF,TGTGCCAGTAGTACCCATCCCGGGACTCTTAATTCACCCCTCCACTTT
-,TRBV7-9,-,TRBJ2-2,CANTIERGLELFF,TGTGCCAACACCATCGAGAGGGGGTTGGAGCTGTTTTTT